These 14 T cell receptor beta chains came from one sample sequenced in a study of shared clonotypes between healthy human individuals. TCRdb's table, derived via immunoSEQ multiplex PCR, lists solely in-frame clones and lacks some. The table lists around 2,000,000 clones, around 95% of them singletons. Sequencing used naive CD4+ T cells sorted from blood. The subset: CD45RA+ positively selected. Receptors were obtained from a man younger than 35 in good health.

This chain's CDR3 is CASSPPGQGGDTDTQYF. For the CDR3, the DNA is TGCGCCAGCAGTCCCCCTGGACAGGGTGGGGACACAGATACGCAGTATTTT. The chain joins TRBV4-3 to TRBJ2-3, with TRBD1 identical over 8 bases. V was clipped by 6 bases and J by 2 bases; unmatched bases: 13. Germline CDR1 is LGHNA and CDR2 is YSLEER. The CDR3 covers 17 residues.

This clone appeared once. CDR3 in DNA: TGTGCCAGCACTCCGGGACTAGCGGACAATGAGCAGTTCTTC. Amino acid sequence: CASTPGLADNEQFF. The V and J genes are TRBV2 and TRBJ2-1; TRBD2 agrees at 11 bases. This CDR3 is built from 14 residues. Germline V gene lookup returns CDR1 SNHLY and CDR2 FYNNEI. Germline trimming cut 7 bases from V and 5 bases from J; bases unmatched to any gene: 4.

This clone was found once. This chain links TRBV5-6 with TRBJ1-6; D is uncertain. Germline V gene sequence: CDR1 SGHDT, CDR2 YYEEEE. The CDR3 covers 15 residues. Trimming stripped 0 bases from V and 6 bases from J, with 10 bases between. For the CDR3, the DNA is TGTGCCAGCAGCTTGGGTGGCACTAGTAATTCACCCCTCCACTTT. It is translated as CASSLGGTSNSPLHF.

This chain connects TRBV19 to TRBJ2-7; no reliable D call. The CDR3 consists of 16 residues. V was pared by 5 bases and J by 2 bases, with 19 bases between. Germline-derived CDR1 and CDR2 are LNHDA and SQIVND (reference sequence). The CDR3 bases are TGTGCCAGTAGTGAGACGTCCGCCTCGCGTACCTACGAGCAGTACTTC. Protein: CASSETSASRTYEQYF.

The J gene is TRBJ2-2, the V gene TRBV11-2; the match to TRBD2 covers 7 bases. In germline, CDR1 is SGHAT, CDR2 FQNNGV. The CDR3 contains 15 residues. J gave up 1 base and V 4 bases, and 3 bases lay outside the gene matches. The CDR3 spells CASSWGTKNTGELFF. In DNA form, the CDR3 reads TGTGCCAGCAGCTGGGGGACTAAGAACACCGGGGAGCTGTTTTTT.

The chain has TRBV7-9 and TRBJ2-7; 11 bases agree with TRBD2. Germline loops: CDR1 SEHNR, CDR2 FQNEAQ (reference sequence). V was clipped by 8 bases and J by 6 bases; unmatched bases: 9. This CDR3 is built from 14 residues. CDR3 nucleotides: TGTGCCAGCCGCGATAGCGGGAGGGCCTCCGAGCAGTACTTC. Amino acids: CASRDSGRASEQYF.

The CDR3 sequence: CASSSRGYPDTQYF. The CDR3 nucleotides are TGTGCCAGCAGTTCCCGGGGCTACCCAGATACGCAGTATTTT. The V and J genes are TRBV6-5 and TRBJ2-3, with D perhaps being TRBD1 or TRBD2 (5 bases each). The ends were cut back, 4 bases at V and 4 bases at J, with 12 bases in the middle. From germline, CDR1 is MNHEY and CDR2 SVGAGI. This CDR3 spans 14 amino acids.

J is TRBJ1-1 and V is TRBV2; D not resolved. This CDR3 contains 10 residues. Trimming shortened V by 4 bases and J by 11 bases, and 8 bases separated the two germline ends. CDR1 is SNHLY and CDR2 is FYNNEI in the germline V gene. The DNA for the CDR3 is TGTGCCAGCAGTGTAAGGGTCGCTTTCTTT. Residues: CASSVRVAFF.

The gene calls are TRBV9 and TRBJ2-2, with TRBD2 matching over 14 bases. Germline V gene data show CDR1 as SGDLS and CDR2 as YYNGEE. The ends lost 3 bases at V and 10 bases at J; junction bases unmatched: 14. This CDR3 contains 18 residues. CDR3 bases: TGTGCCAGCAGCGCGACCGGGACTAGCGGGAGCAGGGGTACGGAGCTGTTTTTT. It specifies CASSATGTSGSRGTELFF.

Points on this clone: The same CDR3 arises from other DNA sequences in this sample as well. This sequence joins TRBV10-3 and TRBJ2-7, with D perhaps assigned TRBD1 or TRBD2 (6 bases each). The CDR3 is 15 residues long. Germline V gives CDR1 ENHRY, CDR2 SYGVKD. Trimming stripped 0 bases from V and 0 bases from J, with 9 bases between. CDR3 region: CAISESSGASYEQYF. DNA of the CDR3: TGTGCCATCAGTGAGTCGTCGGGGGCCTCCTACGAGCAGTACTTC.

This clone was observed a single time. The chain combines TRBV28 with TRBJ1-6; D unclear. The germline V and J ends were trimmed by 6 bases and 9 bases, with 9 bases remaining between them. CDR3 size: 12 residues. The V gene's germline CDR1 is MDHEN and CDR2 SYDVKM. CDR3 amino acids: CASRSPGSPLHF. CDR3 bases: TGTGCCAGCAGGTCCCCAGGTTCACCCCTCCACTTT.

With respect to this clone: In the same sample, other DNA sequences code for this CDR3. V gene TRBV25-1 combines with J gene TRBJ2-6, with no clear D. Germline CDR1 is MGHDK and CDR2 is SYGVNS. The V end was cut by 3 bases, the J end by 4 bases, with 4 bases between. This CDR3 region has 13 residues. The CDR3 region is CASSESGANVLTF. The CDR3 region has the DNA TGTGCCAGCAGTGAGTCCGGGGCCAACGTCCTGACTTTC.

The rearrangement joins TRBV30 to TRBJ1-2; 7 bases line up with TRBD1. The germline CDR1 and CDR2 sequences are GTSNPN and SVGIG (reference sequence). The CDR3 totals 13 residues. The J segment lost 6 bases and the V segment lost 4 bases, leaving 8 bases of the junction unmatched. This chain's CDR3 is CAWILGGTDGYTF. The CDR3 coding sequence is TGTGCCTGGATCCTCGGGGGGACAGATGGCTACACCTTC.

The chain is built from TRBV10-3 and TRBJ2-7, with D uncertain. Germline CDR1 reads ENHRY; CDR2 reads SYGVKD. This CDR3 region has 14 residues. Between the trimmed V and J ends, which lost 10 bases and 0 bases, there was a span of 16 bases. The CDR3 spells CATRRGAASYEQYF. As DNA, the CDR3 is TGTGCCACCCGCCGTGGAGCTGCCTCCTACGAGCAGTACTTC.